A single sample gave rise to the 22 T cell receptor beta chains below, sequenced in a study of T cell repertoires in ileal Crohn's disease. Sample time point: neoterminal ileum biopsy at postoperative endoscopy, about 6 months after surgery. Sequenced by immunoSEQ multiplex PCR; TCRdb stores in-frame clones only, minus some. The table records about 10,000 clones, around 79% of them present only once. The sequenced sample consisted of ileal tissue. These receptors came from an adult with Crohn's disease.

The rearrangement joins TRBV7-9 to TRBJ2-2, with D possibly TRBD2 on 6 matching bases. Trimming removed 5 bases at V and 7 bases at J, with 11 bases between. Per germline, CDR1 SEHNR and CDR2 FQNEAQ (reference sequence). There are 13 residues in the CDR3. CDR3 DNA: TGTGCCAGCAGCCCTAGACTAGGCGGGGAGCTGTTTTTT. The encoded protein is CASSPRLGGELFF.

There are a few counts of this clone. The chain recombines TRBV27 with TRBJ1-2, with 12 bases identical to TRBD1. The CDR3 is 15 amino acids. With V trimmed by 8 bases and J by 7 bases, 11 bases remained unmatched. Looked up from germline, CDR1 is MNHEY and CDR2 is SMNVEV (reference sequence). The CDR3 region is CASSGTGGLKGGYTF. CDR3 nucleotide sequence: TGTGCCAGCTCCGGGACAGGGGGCTTGAAGGGTGGCTACACCTTC.

The V gene is TRBV25-1, the J gene TRBJ2-1; TRBD2 agrees at 7 bases. CDR1 is MGHDK, CDR2 SYGVNS, per germline. The trim removed 6 bases at V and 0 bases at J, leaving 11 bases unmatched. The CDR3 is 17 residues long. The CDR3 DNA is TGTGCCAGCAGGAAAGCGGGACCAGGCGGCTCCTACAATGAGCAGTTCTTC. Its translation is CASRKAGPGGSYNEQFF.

This clone came up once. The chain joins TRBV27 to TRBJ2-2; 9 nucleotides agree with TRBD2. The CDR3 length is 14 residues. V lost 4 bases and J lost 7; bases outside the gene matches: 4. The germline gives CDR1 MNHEY, CDR2 SMNVEV (reference sequence). CDR3 residues: CASSSGLAIGELFF. Here the CDR3 DNA reads TGTGCCAGCAGTTCGGGACTAGCAATCGGGGAGCTGTTTTTT.

The chain is built from TRBV5-1 and TRBJ2-1, with TRBD1 identical over 8 bases. CDR1 and CDR2 from the germline V gene are SGHRS and YFSETQ. V lost 0 bases and J lost 7; bases outside the gene matches: 6. CDR3 length: 15 residues. CDR3 sequence (DNA): TGCGCCAGCAGCTTGGGCGGGACAGGAAGGAATGAGCAGTTCTTC. It codes for CASSLGGTGRNEQFF.

The genes are TRBV6-6 and TRBJ2-1; unclear D gene. The CDR3 has 15 amino acids. V was pared by 3 bases and J by 0 bases, with 9 bases between. The germline CDR1 and CDR2 sequences are MNHNY and SVGAGI (reference sequence). The CDR3 spells CASSYLASSYNEQFF. DNA of the CDR3: TGTGCCAGCAGTTATTTGGCTAGCTCCTACAATGAGCAGTTCTTC.

The J gene is TRBJ1-6, the V gene TRBV18, with TRBD1 matching 8 bases. Trimming cost V 3 bases and J 7 bases; bases outside gene matches: 5. Germline-derived CDR1 and CDR2 are KGHSH and LQKENI. The CDR3 is made up of 15 amino acids. CDR3 bases: TGTGCCAGCTCACCCGCACAGGGGGGGAATTCACCCCTCCACTTT. Its protein product is CASSPAQGGNSPLHF.

In its sample, this clone was seen once. The gene calls are TRBV5-1 and TRBJ2-4; tentatively, D is TRBD1 (5 bases). The CDR3 runs to 16 residues. Trimming cost V 2 bases and J 2 bases, with 14 bases left between them. Germline values: CDR1 SGHRS, CDR2 YFSETQ. CDR3 sequence: CASSFLPDRTKNIQYF. The CDR3 region has the DNA TGCGCCAGCAGCTTCCTTCCCGACAGAACCAAAAACATTCAGTACTTC.

The V and J genes are TRBV9 and TRBJ1-1; 7 nucleotides line up with TRBD1. Germline-derived CDR1 and CDR2 are SGDLS and YYNGEE. CDR3 length equals 17 residues. V lost 0 bases and J lost 0; bases outside the gene matches: 8. The CDR3 loop is CASSVDRDRAMNTEAFF. CDR3 sequence (DNA): TGTGCCAGCAGCGTAGACCGGGACAGAGCTATGAACACTGAAGCTTTCTTT. The whole variable domain, filled in from reference TRBV9 and TRBJ1-1, reads DSGVTQTPKHLITATGQRVTLRCSPRSGDLSVYWYQQSLDQGLQFLIQYYNGEERAKGNILERFSAQQFPDLHSELNLSSLELGDSALYFCASSVDRDRAMNTEAFFGQGTRLTVV.

The chain recombines TRBV19 with TRBJ1-5; tentative D call: TRBD1 (5 bases). The CDR3 runs to 16 residues. V was shortened by 0 bases and J by 5 bases, with 14 bases between the two germline ends. The germline gives CDR1 LNHDA, CDR2 SQIVND (reference sequence). This CDR3 is CASSIEGLEYYQPQHF. Written as DNA, the CDR3 is TGTGCCAGTAGTATAGAGGGGCTAGAGTATTATCAGCCCCAGCATTTT.

The CDR3 bases are TGTGCCACCAGCAGCACGGGGACAGGGCCGAACACCGGGGAGCTGTTTTTT. It encodes CATSSTGTGPNTGELFF. J is TRBJ2-2 and V is TRBV15, with 9 bases matching TRBD1. The CDR3 has 17 residues. The junction had 5 bases not matched to a gene; V was cut back by 3 bases and J by 0 bases. CDR1 LNHNV and CDR2 YYDKDF come from the germline V gene (reference sequence). The whole variable domain, filled in from reference TRBV15 and TRBJ2-2, reads DAMVIQNPRYQVTQFGKPVTLSCSQTLNHNVMYWYQQKSSQAPKLLFHYYDKDFNNEADTPDNFQSRRPNTSFCFLDIRSPGLGDTAMYLCATSSTGTGPNTGELFFGEGSRLTVL.

The rearrangement links TRBV2 to TRBJ2-1, with a possible D match to TRBD2 (5 bases). This CDR3 comprises 13 residues. The germline V and J ends were trimmed by 3 bases and 5 bases, with 8 bases remaining between them. CDR1 and CDR2 from the germline V gene are SNHLY and FYNNEI. The CDR3 region is CASSDAGDNEQFF. The CDR3 DNA is TGTGCCAGCAGTGACGCCGGGGACAATGAGCAGTTCTTC.

The chain is built from TRBV5-4 and TRBJ1-2, with unresolved D. There are 13 residues in the CDR3. Germline loops: CDR1 SGHNT, CDR2 YYREEE (reference sequence). Trimming took 4 bases from V and 2 from J, leaving 9 bases between them. CDR3 in DNA: TGTGCCAGCAGCGCGGGTCCGAACTATGGCTACACCTTC. It yields the protein CASSAGPNYGYTF. Based on the CDR3 plus reference TRBV5-4 and TRBJ1-2, the full variable domain is ETGVTQSPTHLIKTRGQQVTLRCSSQSGHNTVSWYQQALGQGPQFIFQYYREEENGRGNFPPRFSGLQFPNYSSELNVNALELDDSALYLCASSAGPNYGYTFGSGTRLTVV.

The rearrangement joins TRBV5-6 to TRBJ2-3; the D gene is possibly TRBD2 (6 bases). The CDR3 is 14 amino acids. Germline V gene sequence: CDR1 SGHDT, CDR2 YYEEEE. The V gene lost 7 bases and the J gene lost 4 bases, with 16 bases spanning the gap. The DNA of the CDR3 is TGTGCCAGCGGAGGGACGGTGATCGCAGATACGCAGTATTTT. This translates into CASGGTVIADTQYF.

The rearrangement joins TRBV27 to TRBJ1-5; D is ambiguous. This CDR3 region has 13 residues. CDR1 and CDR2 (germline): MNHEY, SMNVEV (reference sequence). Trimming removed 4 bases from V and 0 bases from J, with 4 bases in between. CDR3 loop: CASSSISNQPQHF. The CDR3 coding sequence is TGTGCCAGCAGTTCCATTAGCAATCAGCCCCAGCATTTT.

The chain uses TRBV29-1 and TRBJ1-2; weak D call: TRBD1 (5 bases). This CDR3 has 12 residues. The germline CDR1 and CDR2 sequences are SQVTM and ANQGSEA. Trimming took 4 bases from V and 8 from J, leaving 14 bases between them. DNA of the CDR3: TGCAGCGTTGTCGTGGAGGGGAAGGGCTACACCTTC. The encoded protein is CSVVVEGKGYTF.

The sample holds one count of this clone. The chain has TRBV11-3 and TRBJ1-2; tentatively, D is TRBD1 (6 bases). The CDR3 length is 15 residues. V shed 1 base and J shed 6 bases, with 15 bases lying between them. CDR1 is SGHNT, CDR2 YENEEA, per germline. The CDR3 protein is CASSLGRGGRNGYTF. CDR3 coding DNA: TGTGCCAGCAGCTTAGGTAGGGGGGGGCGCAATGGCTACACCTTC. Combining the CDR3 with reference TRBV11-3 and TRBJ1-2 gives the whole variable domain EAGVVQSPRYKIIEKKQPVAFWCNPISGHNTLYWYLQNLGQGPELLIRYENEEAVDDSQLPKDRFSAERLKGVDSTLKIQPAELGDSAVYLCASSLGRGGRNGYTFGSGTRLTVV.

The CDR3 region is CASSLVYPPGEQYF. The CDR3 bases are TGCGCCAGCAGCTTGGTTTATCCTCCCGGGGAGCAGTACTTC. The chain carries TRBV5-1 and TRBJ2-7, with D hard to call. This CDR3 contains 14 residues. Germline CDR1 is SGHRS and CDR2 is YFSETQ. Trimming left V 0 bases short and J 7 bases short, with 14 bases between.

This clone is labeled as large. The chain links TRBV2 to TRBJ1-2, with a tentative D call TRBD1 (5 bases). The CDR3 spans 14 residues. V was shortened by 4 bases and J by 11 bases, with 20 bases between the two germline ends. Germline V gene data show CDR1 as SNHLY and CDR2 as FYNNEI. The DNA of the CDR3 is TGTGCCAGCAGTGCCTCCGGGACTCTTACGGGGTACACCTTC. Its protein is CASSASGTLTGYTF.

The chain uses TRBV2 and TRBJ2-7, with 10 bases fitting TRBD1. The V segment lost 9 bases and the J segment 4 bases; nucleotides outside the gene matches: 9. The V gene's germline CDR1 is SNHLY and CDR2 FYNNEI. The CDR3 has 14 amino acids. CDR3 region: CASTPGQGSYEQYF. CDR3 sequence (DNA): TGTGCCAGTACTCCGGGACAGGGGTCGTACGAGCAGTACTTC.

The V gene is TRBV6-5, the J gene TRBJ1-1; no firm D call. CDR3 length: 13 amino acids. V dropped 7 bases and J dropped 8 bases, with 17 bases sitting between them. Germline V gene sequence: CDR1 MNHEY, CDR2 SVGAGI. The DNA for the CDR3 is TGTGCCAGCATCTCGTCGGGGAAAGTAGAAGCTTTCTTT. It translates to CASISSGKVEAFF.

This clone was observed a handful of times. The J gene is TRBJ1-1, the V gene TRBV4-3, with 7 bases fitting TRBD1. Germline CDR1 and CDR2: LGHNA and YSLEER. The CDR3 is 20 residues long. V was clipped by 0 bases and J by 0 bases; unmatched bases: 16. The CDR3, as DNA: TGCGCCAGCAGCCAAGATCTTCTCCAGGGGGGCGGGGGGATGAACACTGAAGCTTTCTTT. This encodes CASSQDLLQGGGGMNTEAFF.